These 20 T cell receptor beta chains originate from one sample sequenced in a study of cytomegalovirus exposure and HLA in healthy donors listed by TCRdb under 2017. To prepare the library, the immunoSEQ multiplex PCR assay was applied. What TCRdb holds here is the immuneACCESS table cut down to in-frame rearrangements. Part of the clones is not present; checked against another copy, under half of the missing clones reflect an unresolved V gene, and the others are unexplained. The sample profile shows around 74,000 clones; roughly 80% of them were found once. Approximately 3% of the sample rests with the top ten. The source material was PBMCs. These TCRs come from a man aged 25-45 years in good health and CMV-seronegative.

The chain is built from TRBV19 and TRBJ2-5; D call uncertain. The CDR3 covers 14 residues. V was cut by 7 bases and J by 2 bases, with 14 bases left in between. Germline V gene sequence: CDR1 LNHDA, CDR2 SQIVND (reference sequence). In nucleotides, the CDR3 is TGTGCCAGTACGTCGTTACAGCAACAAGAGACCCAGTACTTC. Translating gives CASTSLQQQETQYF.

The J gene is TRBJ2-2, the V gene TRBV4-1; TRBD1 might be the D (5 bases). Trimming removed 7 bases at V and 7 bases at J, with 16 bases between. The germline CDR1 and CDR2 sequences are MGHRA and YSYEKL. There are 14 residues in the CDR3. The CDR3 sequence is CASKGAEGIGELFF. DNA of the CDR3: TGCGCCAGCAAAGGGGCAGAAGGAATCGGGGAGCTGTTTTTT.

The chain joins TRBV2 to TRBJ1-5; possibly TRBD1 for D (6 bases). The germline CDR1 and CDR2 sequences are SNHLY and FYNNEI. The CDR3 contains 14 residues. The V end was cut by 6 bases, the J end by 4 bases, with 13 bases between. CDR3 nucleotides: TGTGCCAGCAGGAAGGGGGGAGGGAATCAGCCCCAGCATTTT. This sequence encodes CASRKGGGNQPQHF.

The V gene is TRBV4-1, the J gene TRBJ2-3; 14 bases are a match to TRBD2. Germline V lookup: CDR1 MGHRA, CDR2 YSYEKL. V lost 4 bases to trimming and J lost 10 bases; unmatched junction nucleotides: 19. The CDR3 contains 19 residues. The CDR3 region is CASSRLAGGLGGVDSSQYF. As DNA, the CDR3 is TGCGCCAGCAGCCGACTAGCGGGAGGGTTGGGGGGTGTCGATTCCTCGCAGTATTTT.

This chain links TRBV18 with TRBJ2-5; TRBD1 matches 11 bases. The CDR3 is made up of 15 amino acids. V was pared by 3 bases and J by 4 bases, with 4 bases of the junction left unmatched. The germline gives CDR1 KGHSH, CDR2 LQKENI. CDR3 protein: CASSPDRGLTETQYF. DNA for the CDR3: TGTGCCAGCTCACCGGACAGGGGGCTTACAGAGACCCAGTACTTC.

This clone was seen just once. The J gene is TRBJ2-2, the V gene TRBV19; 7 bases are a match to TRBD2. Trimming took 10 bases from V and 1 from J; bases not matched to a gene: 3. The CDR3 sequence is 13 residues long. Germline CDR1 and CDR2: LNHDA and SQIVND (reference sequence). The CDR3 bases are TGTGCCACTAGCGGAGGGAACACCGGGGAGCTGTTTTTT. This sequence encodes CATSGGNTGELFF.

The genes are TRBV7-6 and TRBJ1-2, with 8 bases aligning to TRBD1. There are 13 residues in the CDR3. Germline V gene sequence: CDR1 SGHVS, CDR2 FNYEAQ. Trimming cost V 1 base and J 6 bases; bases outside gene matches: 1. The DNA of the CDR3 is TGTGCCAGCAGCTTAGGGACAGGGAATGGCTACACCTTC. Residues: CASSLGTGNGYTF.

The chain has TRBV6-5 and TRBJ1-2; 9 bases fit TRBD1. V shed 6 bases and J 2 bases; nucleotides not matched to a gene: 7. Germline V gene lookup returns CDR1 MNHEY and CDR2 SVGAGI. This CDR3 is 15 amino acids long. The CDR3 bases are TGTGCCAGCAGATCACCGGGACAGGGAAACTATGGCTACACCTTC. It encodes CASRSPGQGNYGYTF.

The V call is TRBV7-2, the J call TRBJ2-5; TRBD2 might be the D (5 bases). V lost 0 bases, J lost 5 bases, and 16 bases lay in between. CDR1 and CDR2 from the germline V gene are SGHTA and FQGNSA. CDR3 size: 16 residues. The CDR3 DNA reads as TGTGCCAGCAGCTTAGCGCTAGTAGCGAGAGGGGAGACCCAGTACTTC. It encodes CASSLALVARGETQYF.

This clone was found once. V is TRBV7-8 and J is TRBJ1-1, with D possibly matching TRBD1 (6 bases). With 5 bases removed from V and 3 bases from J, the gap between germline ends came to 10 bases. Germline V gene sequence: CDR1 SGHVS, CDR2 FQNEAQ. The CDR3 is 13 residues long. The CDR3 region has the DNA TGTGCCAGCAGCGTTAACAGGGACACTGAAGCTTTCTTT. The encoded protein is CASSVNRDTEAFF.

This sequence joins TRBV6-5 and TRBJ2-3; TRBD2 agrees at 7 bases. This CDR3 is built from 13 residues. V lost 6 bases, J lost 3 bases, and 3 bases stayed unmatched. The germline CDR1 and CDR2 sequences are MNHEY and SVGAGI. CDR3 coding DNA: TGTGCCAGCAGCCAGCGGGGTACAGATACGCAGTATTTT. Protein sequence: CASSQRGTDTQYF.

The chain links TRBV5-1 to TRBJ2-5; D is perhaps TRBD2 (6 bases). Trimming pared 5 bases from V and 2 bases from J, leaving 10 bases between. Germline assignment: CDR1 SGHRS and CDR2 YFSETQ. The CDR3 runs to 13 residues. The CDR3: CASRPGVQETQYF. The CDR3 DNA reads TGCGCCAGCAGGCCGGGAGTTCAAGAGACCCAGTACTTC.

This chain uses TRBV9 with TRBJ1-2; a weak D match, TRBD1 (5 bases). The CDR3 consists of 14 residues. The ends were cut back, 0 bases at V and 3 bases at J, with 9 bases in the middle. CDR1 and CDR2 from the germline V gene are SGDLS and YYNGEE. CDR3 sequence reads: CASSVVSTDYGYTF. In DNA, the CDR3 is TGTGCCAGCAGCGTAGTTTCGACAGACTATGGCTACACCTTC.

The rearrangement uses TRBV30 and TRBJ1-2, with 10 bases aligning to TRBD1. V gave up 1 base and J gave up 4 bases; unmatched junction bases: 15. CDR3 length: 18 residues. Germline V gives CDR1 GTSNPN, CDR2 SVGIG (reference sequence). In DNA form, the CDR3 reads TGTGCCTGGAGTGAGGGGGCGACAGGGGGCCTCACGAGCTATGGCTACACCTTC. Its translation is CAWSEGATGGLTSYGYTF.

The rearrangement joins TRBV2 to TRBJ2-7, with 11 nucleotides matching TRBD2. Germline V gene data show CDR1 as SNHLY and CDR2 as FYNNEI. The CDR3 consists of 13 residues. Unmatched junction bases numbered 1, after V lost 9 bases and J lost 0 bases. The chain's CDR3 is CASTSGGSYEQYF. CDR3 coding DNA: TGTGCCAGTACTAGCGGGGGCTCCTACGAGCAGTACTTC.

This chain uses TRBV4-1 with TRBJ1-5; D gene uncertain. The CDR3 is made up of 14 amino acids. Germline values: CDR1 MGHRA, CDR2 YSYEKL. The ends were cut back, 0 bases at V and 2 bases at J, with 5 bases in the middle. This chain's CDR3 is CASSQEGGNQPQHF. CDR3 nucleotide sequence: TGCGCCAGCAGCCAAGAGGGAGGCAATCAGCCCCAGCATTTT.

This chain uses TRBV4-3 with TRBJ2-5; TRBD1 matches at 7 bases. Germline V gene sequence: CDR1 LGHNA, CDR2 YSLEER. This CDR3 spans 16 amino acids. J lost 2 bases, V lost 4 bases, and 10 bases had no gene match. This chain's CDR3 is CASSLDRVGPQETQYF. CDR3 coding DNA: TGCGCCAGCAGCCTAGACAGGGTAGGGCCACAAGAGACCCAGTACTTC.

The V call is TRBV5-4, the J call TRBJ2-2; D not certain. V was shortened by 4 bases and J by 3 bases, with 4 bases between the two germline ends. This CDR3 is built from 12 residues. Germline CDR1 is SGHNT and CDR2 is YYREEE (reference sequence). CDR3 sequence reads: CASSLYTGELFF. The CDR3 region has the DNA TGTGCCAGCAGCCTGTACACCGGGGAGCTGTTTTTT.

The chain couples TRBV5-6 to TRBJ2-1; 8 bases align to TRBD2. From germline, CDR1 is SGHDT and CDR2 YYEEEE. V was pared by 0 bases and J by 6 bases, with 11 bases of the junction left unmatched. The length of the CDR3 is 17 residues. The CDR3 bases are TGTGCCAGCAGCTTGGCTTGGCTAGCGGGCCAAATCAATGAGCAGTTCTTC. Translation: CASSLAWLAGQINEQFF.

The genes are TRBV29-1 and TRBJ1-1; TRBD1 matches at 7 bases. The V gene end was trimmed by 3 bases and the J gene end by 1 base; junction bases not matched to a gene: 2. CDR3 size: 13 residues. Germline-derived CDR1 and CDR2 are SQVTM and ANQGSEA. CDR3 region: CSVEGQRNTEAFF. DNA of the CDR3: TGCAGCGTTGAGGGACAGAGGAACACTGAAGCTTTCTTT.